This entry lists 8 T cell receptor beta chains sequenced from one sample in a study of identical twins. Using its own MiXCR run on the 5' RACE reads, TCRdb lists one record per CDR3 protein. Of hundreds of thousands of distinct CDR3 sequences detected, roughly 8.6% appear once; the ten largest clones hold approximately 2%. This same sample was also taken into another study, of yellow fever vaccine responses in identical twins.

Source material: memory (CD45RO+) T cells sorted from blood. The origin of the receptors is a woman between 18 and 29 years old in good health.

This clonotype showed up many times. Here the CDR3 DNA reads TGTGCCAGCCATTACTCTGGGGCCAACGTCCTGACTTTC. Its protein is CASHYSGANVLTF. The chain links TRBV12-3 or TRBV12-4 to TRBJ2-6, with D unclear. V lost 8 bases to trimming and J lost 0 bases, with 5 bases between them. CDR3 length equals 13 residues.

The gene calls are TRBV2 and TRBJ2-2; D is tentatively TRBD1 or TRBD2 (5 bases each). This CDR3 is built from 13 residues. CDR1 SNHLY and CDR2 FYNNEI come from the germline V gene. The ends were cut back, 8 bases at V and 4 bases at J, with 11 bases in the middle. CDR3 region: CASGAAGTGELFF. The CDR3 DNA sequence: TGTGCCAGCGGGGCCGCGGGCACCGGGGAGCTGTTTTTT.

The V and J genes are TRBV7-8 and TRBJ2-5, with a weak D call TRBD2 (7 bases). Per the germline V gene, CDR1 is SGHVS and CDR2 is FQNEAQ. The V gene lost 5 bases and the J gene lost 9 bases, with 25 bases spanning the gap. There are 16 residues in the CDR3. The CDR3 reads CASSPRGGTLPGSQYF. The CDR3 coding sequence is TGTGCCAGCAGCCCAAGGGGGGGGACCCTACCCGGGTCCCAGTACTTC.

For the CDR3, the DNA is TGCGCCAGCAGCTTGGAGGCGGGCCTCGGCGAGCAGTACTTC. This codes for CASSLEAGLGEQYF. The chain couples TRBV5-1 to TRBJ2-7; possibly TRBD2 for D (5 bases). V was shortened by 0 bases and J by 6 bases, with 13 bases between the two germline ends. Germline-derived CDR1 and CDR2 are SGHRS and YFSETQ. The CDR3 is made up of 14 amino acids.

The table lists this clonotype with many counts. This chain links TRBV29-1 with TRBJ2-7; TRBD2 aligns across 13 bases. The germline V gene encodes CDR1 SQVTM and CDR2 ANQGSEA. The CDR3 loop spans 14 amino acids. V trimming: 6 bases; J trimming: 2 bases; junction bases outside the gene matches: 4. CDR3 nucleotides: TGCAGCGTCTCCGGGACTAGCGGGACCTACGAGCAGTACTTC. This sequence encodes CSVSGTSGTYEQYF.

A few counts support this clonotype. The CDR3 spells CASSQRGAWGYTF. The CDR3 coding sequence is TGTGCCAGCAGCCAACGGGGGGCCTGGGGCTACACCTTC. This rearrangement joins TRBV14 to TRBJ1-2, with D possibly being TRBD1 (6 bases). Trimming pared 2 bases from V and 8 bases from J, leaving 12 bases between. Germline-derived CDR1 and CDR2 are SGHDN and FVKESK. This CDR3 is 13 amino acids long.

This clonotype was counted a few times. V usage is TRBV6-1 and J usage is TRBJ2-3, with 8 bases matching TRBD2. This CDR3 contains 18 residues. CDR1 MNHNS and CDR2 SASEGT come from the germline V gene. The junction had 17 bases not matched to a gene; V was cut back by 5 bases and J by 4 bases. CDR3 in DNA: TGTGCCAGCAGTAGCCCCGCGCGGTGGACGGGAGGGTCAGATACGCAGTATTTT. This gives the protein CASSSPARWTGGSDTQYF.

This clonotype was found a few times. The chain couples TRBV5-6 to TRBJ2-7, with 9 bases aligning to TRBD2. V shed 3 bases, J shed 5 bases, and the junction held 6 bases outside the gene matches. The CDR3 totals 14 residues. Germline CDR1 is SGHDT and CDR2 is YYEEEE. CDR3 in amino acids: CASSWVTSGDEQYF. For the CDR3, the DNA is TGTGCCAGCAGCTGGGTGACTAGCGGTGACGAGCAGTACTTC.